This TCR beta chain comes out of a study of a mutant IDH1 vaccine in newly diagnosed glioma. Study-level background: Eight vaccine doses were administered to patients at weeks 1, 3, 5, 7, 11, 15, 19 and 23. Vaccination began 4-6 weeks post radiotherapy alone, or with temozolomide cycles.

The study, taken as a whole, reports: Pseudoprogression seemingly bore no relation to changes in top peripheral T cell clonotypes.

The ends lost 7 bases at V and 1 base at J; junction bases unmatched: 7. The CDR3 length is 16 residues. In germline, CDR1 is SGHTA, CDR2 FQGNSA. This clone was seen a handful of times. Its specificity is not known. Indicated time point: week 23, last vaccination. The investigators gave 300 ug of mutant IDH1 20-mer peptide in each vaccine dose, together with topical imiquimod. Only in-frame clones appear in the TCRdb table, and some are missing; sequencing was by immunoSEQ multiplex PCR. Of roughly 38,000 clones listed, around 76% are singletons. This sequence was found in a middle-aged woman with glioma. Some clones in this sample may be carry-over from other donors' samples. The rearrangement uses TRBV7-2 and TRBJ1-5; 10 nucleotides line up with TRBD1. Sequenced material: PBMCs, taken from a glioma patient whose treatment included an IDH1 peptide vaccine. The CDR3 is CASTETGGWSNQPQHF. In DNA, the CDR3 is TGTGCCAGCACCGAGACAGGGGGCTGGAGCAATCAGCCCCAGCATTTT. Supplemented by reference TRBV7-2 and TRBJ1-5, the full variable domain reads GAGVSQSPSNKVTEKGKDVELRCDPISGHTALYWYRQSLGQGLEFLIYFQGNSAPDKSGLPSDRFSAERTGGSVSTLTIQRTQQEDSAVYLCASTETGGWSNQPQHFGDGTRLSIL.